The rows below give T cell receptor beta chains drawn from one sample of a study of early T cells in non-severe SARS-CoV-2 infection. Using its own MiXCR run on the 5' RACE reads, TCRdb lists one record per CDR3 protein. The sample contains 70,000 or so distinct CDR3 sequences, over 9% of which appear only once. Sequenced here: whole blood, sampled at baseline. Source of these receptors: an adult who was a healthcare worker with PCR-confirmed SARS-CoV-2 infection or an uninfected control (not recorded which). The CDR3 runs from the conserved cysteine through the conserved F or W. A D gene is named only where the DNA matches it firmly. A row's size may be missing; if present it is once, few, many or a size class.

DNA	CDR3	D	size	V	J
TGTGCCAGCAGCCGGGACAGATTCCAAGAGACCCAGTACTTC	CASSRDRFQETQYF	TRBD1	few	TRBV27	TRBJ2-5
TGTGCCAGCAGCCAGACAGGGAGCTCCTATAATTCACCCCTCCACTTT	CASSQTGSSYNSPLHF	TRBD1	few	TRBV3-1	TRBJ1-6
TGTGCCAGCTCACCGACCGGGACACAGCTTATGAACACTGAAGCCTTCTTT	CASSPTGTQLMNTEAFF	.	.	TRBV18	TRBJ1-1
TGTGCCAGCAGTTTAACAGGGGGCGCTTACAATGAGCAGTTCTTC	CASSLTGGAYNEQFF	TRBD1	many	TRBV2	TRBJ2-1
TGCGCCAGCAGCCAAGAGAGGGGGGGACGTCTGCCCCAGCATTTT	CASSQERGGRLPQHF	.	many	TRBV4-3	TRBJ1-5
TGCAGTGCAACCCCGTGGACTTATAAAAACATTCAGTACTTC	CSATPWTYKNIQYF	.	few	TRBV20-1	TRBJ2-4
TGCAGTGCTACCGGACTAGCGGGGGCTCTTATTAATGAGCAGTTCTTC	CSATGLAGALINEQFF	TRBD2	many	TRBV20-1	TRBJ2-1
TGTGCCAGCAGCTTGTACAGCCACCGGGACACTGAAGCTTTCTTT	CASSLYSHRDTEAFF	.	.	TRBV5-5	TRBJ1-1
TGTGCCAGCAGCTGGGGGACAGGGGCCCACTATTGCTACACCTTC	CASSWGTGAHYCYTF	TRBD1	.	TRBV11-2	TRBJ1-2
TGTGCCAGCAGCCTCACTAGCGGGCTATACAATGAGCAGTTCTTC	CASSLTSGLYNEQFF	TRBD2	.	TRBV12-3/TRBV12-4	TRBJ2-1
TGCGCCAGCAGCCCCCTAGGACAGGGATTTTCCGATACGCAGTATTTT	CASSPLGQGFSDTQYF	TRBD1	few	TRBV4-1	TRBJ2-3
TGTGCCAGCAGCCCTACCCCGAGTTGGGGGCTGTTTTTT	CASSPTPSWGLFF	.	.	TRBV11-2	TRBJ2-2
TGTGCCAGCACGCTACAGGGGGCAAGGTCACCCCTCCACTTT	CASTLQGARSPLHF	TRBD1	.	TRBV12-3/TRBV12-4	TRBJ1-6
TGTGCCAGCAGTTACGGGACAGGGGGCGTCACTGAAGCTTTCTTT	CASSYGTGGVTEAFF	TRBD1	.	TRBV6-5	TRBJ1-1
TGCAGTGCTACAGGACACTCCACCGGGGAGCTGTTTTTT	CSATGHSTGELFF	.	few	TRBV20-1	TRBJ2-2
TGTGCCAGCAGCCCAAACGCCGGGACATTGGAAGCTTTCTTT	CASSPNAGTLEAFF	.	.	TRBV12-3/TRBV12-4	TRBJ1-1
TGCGCCAGCAGCTTTACAGGGGACGGCTATGGCTACACCTTC	CASSFTGDGYGYTF	TRBD1	few	TRBV5-1	TRBJ1-2
TGTGCCATCACCCCAGAACGTCGAGACACCGGGGAGCTGTTTTTT	CAITPERRDTGELFF	.	.	TRBV10-3	TRBJ2-2
TGTGCCAGCAGCTCAGAAGGATTCTCGAGCTCCTATAATTCACCCCTCCACTTT	CASSSEGFSSSYNSPLHF	.	many	TRBV7-9	TRBJ1-6
TGTGCCAGCAACTCCTTCCGGGGGCCCACAGATACGCAGTATTTT	CASNSFRGPTDTQYF	.	many	TRBV7-2	TRBJ2-3
TGTGCCAGCAGCTCGAAGGGGGGATTTGCAACTAATGAAAAACTGTTTTTT	CASSSKGGFATNEKLFF	.	few	TRBV7-6	TRBJ1-4
TGTGCCAGCAGCTTGACCCGGGACTCTAGGGCAGATACGCAGTATTTT	CASSLTRDSRADTQYF	.	few	TRBV7-3	TRBJ2-3
TGCAGTGCTAGAGAGGCATTGAGTCAGCCCCAGCATTTT	CSAREALSQPQHF	.	.	TRBV20-1	TRBJ1-5
TGCGCCAGCAGCTTAAGTAGTCACCTCGGAGACACTGAAGCTTTCTTT	CASSLSSHLGDTEAFF	.	many	TRBV5-1	TRBJ1-1
TGCGCCAGCAGCCAAGGTCAACAGGGGCGGGCCGGGGAGCTGTTTTTT	CASSQGQQGRAGELFF	TRBD1	.	TRBV4-3	TRBJ2-2
TGTGCCAGCAGTTTGCGTTTTGGAGTCGCTGAAGCTTTCTTT	CASSLRFGVAEAFF	.	.	TRBV28	TRBJ1-1